Listed here is a single T cell receptor beta chain. From germline, CDR1 is LNHNV and CDR2 YYDKDF (reference sequence). CDR3 length equals 14 residues. Trimming removed 5 bases from V and 4 bases from J, with 11 bases in between. The data are from a study of blood T cell repertoires in COVID-19. Generated by immunoSEQ multiplex PCR, the TCRdb table keeps only in-frame clones and is missing some. Altogether approximately 110,000 clones are present, around 83% being singletons, with the ten largest covering around 2.2%. This chain uses TRBV15 with TRBJ2-2; D is uncertain. The TCR originated in a human donor in a cohort sampled during active COVID-19. The sequenced sample consisted of peripheral blood. Here the CDR3 DNA reads TGTGCCACCAGCTCCCGGGTTAGCACCGGGGAGCTGTTTTTT. It is translated as CATSSRVSTGELFF.